A single sample is the source of the 30 T cell receptor beta chains below, sequenced in a study of tumor-infiltrating lymphocytes in primary liver carcinoma. Starting from 500 ng of total RNA, TCR beta cDNA was produced with a primer in the constant region. Amplification in three nested multiplex PCR rounds with slightly modified ARM-PCR gave rise to TCR beta libraries. TRBV1-TRBV30 forward primers and a C-beta reverse primer were used in the first two PCR rounds, which each ran for about 10 cycles. TCRdb used MiXCR to reprocess the multiplex PCR reads, holding one entry per CDR3 protein. The data hold just over 20,000 distinct CDR3 sequences, with roughly 80% observed a single time. From about 19-30 mg of unsorted bulk tissue, DNA and RNA were co-extracted together. What was sequenced was liver tumor tissue from sampling region 4. Sample subset: tumor region T4, right-lateral pole. The receptors derive from a woman aged 25 to 45 with primary liver carcinoma and hepatitis B virus infection.

Note on this clonotype: Lacking the conserved final phenylalanine or tryptophan, this CDR3 likely reflects a read error. The rearrangement uses TRBV7-3 and TRBJ1-4; TRBD1 aligns across 8 bases. The CDR3 is 13 amino acids. V lost 9 bases to trimming and J lost 9 bases; unmatched junction nucleotides: 9. In germline, CDR1 is SGHTA, CDR2 FQGTGA. CDR3 residues: CASNLGQGQKLFY. CDR3 sequence (DNA): TGTGCCAGTAACTTAGGACAGGGTCAAAAACTGTTTTAT.

The CDR3 here is CSPRPESVAGTQYF. The DNA of the CDR3 is TGCAGCCCCCGCCCGGAAAGCGTTGCAGGTACGCAGTATTTT. This sequence joins TRBV29-1 and TRBJ2-3; D not resolved. The CDR3 covers 14 residues. Deletions cut 8 bases from V and 8 bases from J, with 23 bases between. Germline values: CDR1 SQVTM, CDR2 ANQGSEA.

This clonotype was observed a single time. V is TRBV4-3 and J is TRBJ2-3; D is undetermined. V was shortened by 6 bases and J by 6 bases, with 28 bases between the two germline ends. Germline CDR1 LGHNA, CDR2 YSLEER. This CDR3 spans 18 amino acids. CDR3 sequence (DNA): TGCGCCAGCAGTCAGTCGGTCTGGCTGGATGATCCCTATGATACGCAGTATTTT. It translates to CASSQSVWLDDPYDTQYF.

By share, this clonotype counts as medium-sized. The chain employs TRBV7-8 and TRBJ2-2, with TRBD2 as a possible D gene (6 bases). The CDR3 sequence is 16 residues long. Germline assignment: CDR1 SGHVS and CDR2 FQNEAQ. Trimming stripped 1 base from V and 1 base from J, with 10 bases between. DNA of the CDR3: TGTGCCAGCAGCTTAGGGCGGCGGGAGAACACCGGGGAGCTGTTTTTT. Translation: CASSLGRRENTGELFF.

The chain couples TRBV4-3 to TRBJ2-1; D uncertain. Trimming left V 5 bases short and J 6 bases short, with 14 bases between. The CDR3 totals 14 residues. Looked up from germline, CDR1 is LGHNA and CDR2 is YSLEER. CDR3 protein: CASSYTDLVNEQFF. The CDR3 DNA reads TGCGCCAGCAGCTACACAGATCTGGTCAATGAGCAGTTCTTC.

With respect to this clonotype: Without the conserved terminal phenylalanine or tryptophan, this CDR3 likely stems from a read error. J is TRBJ2-3 and V is TRBV4-3, with unresolved D. Germline V gene sequence: CDR1 LGHNA, CDR2 YSLEER. This CDR3 spans 18 amino acids. Trimming removed 3 bases at V and 6 bases at J, with 25 bases between. The CDR3 region is CASSQSVWLGGPDDTQYL. The CDR3 DNA follows: TGCGCCAGCAGCCAGTCTGTCTGGCTGGGTGGTCCCGATGATACGCAGTATTTG.

Notes on this clonotype: The CDR3 ends on some other residue instead of the conserved phenylalanine or tryptophan, so this is likely a read error. This sequence joins TRBV6-5 and TRBJ2-7; D is ambiguous. This CDR3 has 14 residues. Germline lookup yields CDR1 MNHEY and CDR2 SVGAGI. The CDR3 here is CTSSLLQMKSEQYL. The CDR3 DNA is TGTACCAGCAGCCTCTTACAGATGAAGAGCGAGCAGTACCTC.

As concerns this clonotype: One end of the junction does not line up with germline, which may come from a read error. This chain links TRBV4-3 with TRBJ2-1, with 9 bases matching TRBD2. This CDR3 is 16 amino acids long. Germline assignment: CDR1 LGHNA and CDR2 YSLEER. CDR3 in amino acids: CARSQNIAGARDEQFF. The CDR3 nucleotides read TGCGCCAGAAGCCAAAACATAGCGGGAGCCAGAGATGAACAGTTCTTC.

This clonotype was counted many times. V and J are TRBV5-4 and TRBJ2-1, with 8 positions matching TRBD2. J was trimmed by 0 bases and V by 3 bases; bases with no gene match: 5. The germline V gene encodes CDR1 SGHNT and CDR2 YYREEE (reference sequence). The CDR3 has 16 amino acids. The CDR3: CASSSTSASSYNEQFF. CDR3 in DNA: TGTGCCAGCAGCTCGACTAGCGCAAGCTCCTACAATGAGCAGTTCTTC.

Remarks on this clonotype: A much bigger clone sits one base away, suggesting this may be a read error. V and J are TRBV11-3 and TRBJ2-1; 10 nucleotides agree with TRBD2. The length of the CDR3 is 15 residues. The germline CDR1 and CDR2 sequences are SGHNT and YENEEA. The DNA of the CDR3 is TGTGCCAGCAGCTTAGGAACTAGCGGGAAGCTTGAGCGGTTCTTC. Translating it yields CASSLGTSGKLERFF.

Comment on this clonotype: This could be a read error, since a much larger clone is one nucleotide away. This rearrangement joins TRBV5-4 to TRBJ2-3; maybe TRBD1 (5 bases). The CDR3 runs 16 residues. Germline lookup yields CDR1 SGHNT and CDR2 YYREEE (reference sequence). The CDR3 nucleotides are TGTGTCAGCAGCTTGGGGCAGGGCATGGGGACAGATACGCAGTATTTT. It yields the protein CVSSLGQGMGTDTQYF.

To note about this clonotype: The CDR3 carries no conserved terminal phenylalanine or tryptophan, so it likely arises from a read error. The V gene is TRBV5-1, the J gene TRBJ2-1, with no clear D. CDR3 length: 16 residues. Germline CDR1 and CDR2: SGHRS and YFSETQ. The CDR3 coding sequence is TGCGCCAGCAGCCATCTGGGCATCAGCTCCTACATTGAGCAGTTCCTC. Amino acid sequence: CASSHLGISSYIEQFL.

The CDR3, as DNA: TGTGCCAGCTTGGCACGCAGAGTCACCGGGGAGCTGTTTTTT. Protein sequence: CASLARRVTGELFF. This chain connects TRBV5-6 to TRBJ2-2; D not resolved. Trimming removed 7 bases at V and 4 bases at J, with 14 bases between. The CDR3 length is 14 residues. Germline V gene lookup returns CDR1 SGHDT and CDR2 YYEEEE.

In regard to this clonotype: The junction departs from germline at one end; a sequencing error may be responsible. V gene TRBV5-5 combines with J gene TRBJ1-6, with D uncertain. The CDR3 totals 14 residues. From germline, CDR1 is SGHKS and CDR2 YYEKEE (reference sequence). The CDR3 here is CASSLDVSNSPLNF. As DNA, the CDR3 is TGTGCAAGCAGCTTGGACGTGAGTAATTCACCCCTCAACTTT. Full variable domain (rest looked up from reference TRBV5-5 and TRBJ1-6): DAGVTQSPTHLIKTRGQQVTLRCSPISGHKSVSWYQQVLGQGPQFIFQYYEKEERGRGNFPDRFSARQFPNYSSELNVNALLLGDSALYLCASSLDVSNSPLNFGNGTRLTVT.

In the case of this clonotype: The CDR3 ends on some other residue instead of the conserved phenylalanine or tryptophan, so this is likely a read error. The DNA is omitted, as the CDR3 cannot be located on it reliably, and the CDR3 follows TCRdb's listing. V is TRBV11-2 and J is TRBJ2-7; the table names TRBD2, a call not compared with the DNA. Ends included, the CDR3 has 11 residues. In germline, CDR1 is SGHAT, CDR2 FQNNGV. The CDR3 loop is CVSSSASSLEY.

The V call is TRBV28, the J call TRBJ2-5, with 8 bases matching TRBD2. CDR1 and CDR2 (germline): MDHEN, SYDVKM. The CDR3 spans 13 residues. V dropped 7 bases and J dropped 4; count of bases not matched to a gene: 5. The CDR3 reads CASKREGVETQYF. The CDR3 DNA is TGTGCCAGCAAACGGGAGGGGGTAGAGACCCAGTACTTC.

On this clonotype: The conserved final phenylalanine or tryptophan is absent from the CDR3, which likely points to a read error. The CDR3 loop is CASSARDRGRKRWINTEAFL. Here the CDR3 DNA reads TGTGCCAGTAGCGCTCGGGACAGGGGACGCAAGAGGTGGATTAACACTGAAGCTTTCTTA. The chain recombines TRBV11-2 with TRBJ1-1, with 10 bases that match TRBD1. The CDR3 is 20 residues long. Germline CDR1 and CDR2: SGHAT and FQNNGV. Trimming at V came to 9 bases and at J to 2 bases, leaving 24 bases not matched to a gene.

On this clonotype itself: A junction end diverges from the germline sequence, so it may reflect a read error. V gene TRBV7-8 combines with J gene TRBJ2-7; D is unclear. Germline assignment: CDR1 SGHVS and CDR2 FQNEAQ. The CDR3 has 18 residues. The CDR3 DNA sequence: TGTGCCAGCAGCTCGTGTCGCGGTCGTATTATGAGCTCCTACGAGCAGTACTTT. Its translation is CASSSCRGRIMSSYEQYF.

In its sample, this clonotype is medium-sized. The chain is built from TRBV28 and TRBJ2-1, with TRBD2 as a possible D gene (5 bases). Germline V gives CDR1 MDHEN, CDR2 SYDVKM. The CDR3 length is 16 residues. V shed 2 bases and J shed 12 bases, with 23 bases lying between them. In DNA form, the CDR3 reads TGTGCCAGCAGTTTAAATTCGGGAATTGACCCCACGGGGCAGTTCTTC. This sequence encodes CASSLNSGIDPTGQFF.

Notes on this clonotype: A much larger clone sits a single nucleotide away, making a read error possible. V usage is TRBV6-1 and J usage is TRBJ1-6, with D possibly TRBD1 on 6 matching bases. The length of the CDR3 is 15 residues. Germline CDR1 MNHNS, CDR2 SASEGT. CDR3 in DNA: TGTGCCAACAGTGAACAGGGTGATAACAGTTCACCCCTCCACTTT. This sequence encodes CANSEQGDNSSPLHF.

A note on this clonotype: Because it lacks the conserved phenylalanine or tryptophan at the end, this CDR3 is likely a read error. The DNA is omitted, as the CDR3 cannot be located on it reliably, and the CDR3 follows TCRdb's listing. The genes are TRBV6-5 and TRBJ2-5; the D call of TRBD1 is as the table states it, not checked on the DNA. The length of the CDR3 is 13 amino acids, counting both ends. CDR1 is MNHEY and CDR2 is SVGAGI in the germline V gene. CDR3 protein: CASSTDRGLTHYS.

On this clonotype itself: This CDR3 fails to terminate in the conserved phenylalanine or tryptophan, so it likely reflects a read error. The DNA is left out, because the CDR3 cannot be placed on it with certainty; the CDR3 is given as TCRdb lists it. The chain has TRBV5-6 and TRBJ2-7; TRBD1 reflects the table's D call only, with no check against the DNA. The germline V gene encodes CDR1 SGHDT and CDR2 YYEEEE. Termini included, the CDR3 measures 14 amino acids. The CDR3 region is CASSLVGGSYEHYL.

On this clonotype itself: At one end, the junction sequence differs from germline, possibly due to a read error. The DNA of the CDR3 is TGTGCCAGTAGCCAATTCTCGGACAAGCAGTGGTTC. Translated: CASSQFSDKQWF. The chain uses TRBV14 and TRBJ2-7; possibly TRBD1 for D (5 bases). Germline V gives CDR1 SGHDN, CDR2 FVKESK. The CDR3 spans 12 residues.

This chain links TRBV12-3 or TRBV12-4 with TRBJ2-1; 10 nucleotides align to TRBD2. This CDR3 contains 15 residues. J gave up 9 bases and V 7 bases, and 12 bases lay outside the gene matches. In nucleotides, the CDR3 is TGTGCCAGCAACCTGTTCGGGACTAGCGAACTTGAGCAGTTCTTC. Encoded protein: CASNLFGTSELEQFF.

Of note for this clonotype: Sequence at one end of the junction differs from germline and may be a read error. The gene calls are TRBV6-5 and TRBJ2-2; TRBD2 matches at 10 bases. The CDR3 covers 17 residues. Germline V gene lookup returns CDR1 MNHEY and CDR2 SVGAGI. The CDR3 DNA sequence: TGTGTCAGCCAGGGCCGGCTAGCGGGAGTGGTTCGTGGGGAGCTCTTTTTC. As protein: CVSQGRLAGVVRGELFF.

Comments on this clonotype: The missing conserved phenylalanine or tryptophan at the end of this CDR3 makes a read error likely. The DNA is left out, because the CDR3 cannot be placed on it with certainty; the CDR3 is given as TCRdb lists it. V gene TRBV11-3 combines with J gene TRBJ2-3. The CDR3 is made up of 13 amino acids, end residues included. Germline V lookup: CDR1 SGHNT, CDR2 YENEEA. The CDR3: CASNKESTDTQYY.

A remark on this clonotype: Mismatch with germline at one junction end may stem from a read error. This chain uses TRBV6-5 with TRBJ1-5; D is ambiguous. The CDR3 is 16 amino acids. Germline values: CDR1 MNHEY, CDR2 SVGAGI. CDR3 sequence: CVSTSVRGNRLLPQHF. The DNA for the CDR3 is TGTGTCAGCACCTCGGTGCGGGGAAACCGATTACTACCCCAGCATTTT.

Concerning this clonotype itself: The junction differs from germline at one of its ends, possibly a read error. The chain joins TRBV4-3 to TRBJ2-1; D unresolved. Germline V gene lookup returns CDR1 LGHNA and CDR2 YSLEER. The CDR3 is made up of 14 amino acids. The CDR3 protein is CANSHTKLVNEQFF. In nucleotides, the CDR3 is TGCGCCAACAGCCACACAAAGTTGGTTAATGAGCAGTTCTTC.

Comment on this clonotype: One junction end disagrees with the germline gene, perhaps due to a read error. This sequence joins TRBV4-3 and TRBJ2-7; 7 nucleotides agree with TRBD2. Germline CDR1 and CDR2: LGHNA and YSLEER. CDR3 length: 18 residues. Here the CDR3 reads CASSQAVTGGHISYGQYF. The CDR3, as DNA: TGTGCCAGCAGCCAAGCTGTGACGGGGGGTCACATTAGCTACGGGCAATATTTC.

Concerning this clonotype itself: In this CDR3 the conserved last residue, phenylalanine or tryptophan, is missing, so a read error is likely. The rearrangement uses TRBV5-4 and TRBJ1-1, with TRBD1 as a possible D gene (5 bases). There are 13 residues in the CDR3. The V gene's germline CDR1 is SGHNT and CDR2 YYREEE (reference sequence). V was shortened by 2 bases and J by 5 bases, with 10 bases between the two germline ends. Here the CDR3 reads CASSLAGRTEAFI. CDR3 coding DNA: TGTGCCAGCAGCTTAGCAGGGAGAACTGAAGCTTTCATT.